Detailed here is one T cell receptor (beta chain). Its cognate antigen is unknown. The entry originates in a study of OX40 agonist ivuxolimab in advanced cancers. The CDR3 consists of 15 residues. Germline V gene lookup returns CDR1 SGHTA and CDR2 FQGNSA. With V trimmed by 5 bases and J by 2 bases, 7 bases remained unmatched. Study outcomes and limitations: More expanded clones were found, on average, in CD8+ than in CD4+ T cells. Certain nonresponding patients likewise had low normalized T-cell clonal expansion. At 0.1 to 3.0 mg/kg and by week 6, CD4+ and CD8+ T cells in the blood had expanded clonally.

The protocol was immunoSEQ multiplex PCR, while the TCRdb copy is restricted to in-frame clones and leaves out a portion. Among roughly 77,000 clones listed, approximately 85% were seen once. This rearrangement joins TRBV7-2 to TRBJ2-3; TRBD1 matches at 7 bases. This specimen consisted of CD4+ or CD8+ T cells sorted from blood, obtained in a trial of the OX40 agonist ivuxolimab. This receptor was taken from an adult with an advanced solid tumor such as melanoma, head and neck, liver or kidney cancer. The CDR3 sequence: CASSVRDRDTDTQYF. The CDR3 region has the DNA TGTGCCAGCAGCGTCCGGGACAGAGACACAGATACGCAGTATTTT.